What follows are 20 T cell receptor beta chains derived from one specimen sequenced in a study of molecular identifiers for immune sequencing clone quantification. In TCRdb, the PCR reads were re-called with MiXCR into one record per CDR3 protein. Among 62,000 or so distinct CDR3 sequences listed, about a sixth were seen once. The sequenced sample was naive CD8+ T cells from blood, with Jurkat cell RNA spiked in. As to subset: FACS-sorted CD8+CD4-CCR7+CD45RA+ naive T cells. These receptor sequences come from a human donor in good health. Some libraries in this study had Jurkat cell RNA spiked in.

A remark on this clonotype: It may be a read error: a sequence one base away is much more abundant. This chain connects TRBV12-3 or TRBV12-4 to TRBJ2-1; D may be TRBD1 or TRBD2 (5 bases each). The CDR3 is 19 amino acids. This chain's CDR3 is CGSSPDGVQGGFSYNEQFF. The DNA for the CDR3 is TGTGGCAGCAGTCCCGACGGGGTGCAGGGCGGGTTCTCCTACAATGAGCAGTTCTTC.

This clonotype was detected ten times or more. The chain recombines TRBV27 with TRBJ1-2; 9 nucleotides align to TRBD1. This CDR3 has 15 amino acids. Losses at the gene ends were 2 bases for V and 7 bases for J; bases not matched to a gene: 8. The V gene's germline CDR1 is MNHEY and CDR2 SMNVEV (reference sequence). DNA of the CDR3: TGTGCCAGCAGTTTACTCCCGGGACAGGGACGTGGCTACACCTTC. Its translation is CASSLLPGQGRGYTF.

This clonotype came up a few times. This chain uses TRBV7-8 with TRBJ1-1; possibly TRBD1 for D (5 bases). Per germline, CDR1 SGHVS and CDR2 FQNEAQ. CDR3 length: 14 residues. Trimming removed 1 base at V and 1 base at J, with 7 bases between. CDR3 in amino acids: CASSLVGANTEAFF. CDR3 nucleotides: TGTGCCAGCAGCTTAGTAGGGGCGAACACTGAAGCTTTCTTT.

This clonotype has only a few counts. CDR3 sequence: CASTTHQAVRNQPQHF. The CDR3 nucleotides are TGTGCCAGCACCACCCACCAGGCTGTTCGCAATCAGCCCCAGCATTTT. The chain joins TRBV12-3 or TRBV12-4 to TRBJ1-5; D is unclear. V lost 7 bases to trimming and J lost 2 bases, with 18 bases between them. The CDR3 extends over 16 amino acids.

At least ten counts were recorded for this clonotype. The gene calls are TRBV29-1 and TRBJ2-1; 7 bases line up with TRBD2. Germline trimming cut 3 bases from V and 0 bases from J; bases unmatched to any gene: 2. CDR3 length: 14 residues. Per germline, CDR1 SQVTM and CDR2 ANQGSEA. CDR3 in DNA: TGCAGCGTTGAGGAGCGGGGCTCCTACAATGAGCAGTTCTTC. Residues: CSVEERGSYNEQFF.

This clonotype showed up many times. This chain links TRBV25-1 with TRBJ2-1; 10 bases match TRBD2. The length of the CDR3 is 18 residues. J lost 8 bases, V lost 4 bases, and 17 bases had no gene match. Germline loops: CDR1 MGHDK, CDR2 SYGVNS. This chain's CDR3 is CASSGYRVTSGVPYEQFF. CDR3 DNA: TGTGCCAGCAGTGGCTACAGGGTTACTAGCGGGGTCCCCTATGAGCAGTTCTTC.

The sample holds a few counts of this clonotype. The chain joins TRBV11-1 to TRBJ2-1; 12 positions agree with TRBD2. The junction had 5 bases not matched to a gene; V was cut back by 4 bases and J by 7 bases. Germline V CDR1 and CDR2: SGHAT, FQDESV (reference sequence). The CDR3 is 15 amino acids. The CDR3 loop reads CASSSGLAGNNEQFF. Here the CDR3 DNA reads TGTGCCAGCAGCTCGGGACTAGCGGGTAATAATGAGCAGTTCTTC.

Worth noting for this clonotype: One base away lies a much larger clone, so this may be a sequencing read error. The chain joins TRBV14 to TRBJ1-1; tentatively, D is TRBD1 (6 bases). Germline V lookup: CDR1 SGHDN, CDR2 FVKESK. This CDR3 spans 15 amino acids. DNA of the CDR3: TGTGCCGGCAGCCTCACTGGGGGGCGAGGAACTGAAGCTTTCTTT. Translated, it gives CAGSLTGGRGTEAFF. The full variable domain, rest sourced from reference TRBV14 and TRBJ1-1, is EAGVTQFPSHSVIEKGQTVTLRCDPISGHDNLYWYRRVMGKEIKFLLHFVKESKQDESGMPNNRFLAERTGGTYSTLKVQPAELEDSGVYFCAGSLTGGRGTEAFFGQGTRLTVV.

This clonotype was recorded at least ten times. V is TRBV6-2 or TRBV6-3 and J is TRBJ1-3; a weak D match, TRBD1 (5 bases). There are 16 residues in the CDR3. CDR1 and CDR2 (germline): MNHEY, SVGEGT. Between the trimmed V and J ends, which lost 2 bases and 0 bases, there was a span of 11 bases. The DNA for the CDR3 is TGTGCCAGCAGTTACGGCGGCAGGGCCTCTGGAAACACCATATATTTT. This codes for CASSYGGRASGNTIYF.

This clonotype was counted many times. This rearrangement joins TRBV20-1 to TRBJ2-3; D call uncertain. The CDR3 loop spans 11 amino acids. CDR1 is DFQATT, CDR2 SNEGSKA, per germline (reference sequence). Trimming left V 3 bases short and J 10 bases short, with 11 bases between. CDR3 sequence reads: CSARFPLAQYF. CDR3 in DNA: TGCAGTGCTAGGTTCCCGCTAGCGCAGTATTTT.

This clonotype has a count of ten or more. The chain has TRBV19 and TRBJ2-2; D remains ambiguous. V lost 4 bases to trimming and J lost 0 bases, with 3 bases between them. Germline CDR1 reads LNHDA; CDR2 reads SQIVND (reference sequence). The CDR3 extends over 13 amino acids. This CDR3 reads CASSKANTGELFF. CDR3 coding DNA: TGTGCCAGTAGTAAGGCGAACACCGGGGAGCTGTTTTTT.

This clonotype was counted ten times or more. This chain joins TRBV13 and TRBJ2-1, with TRBD1 matching 9 bases. V was pared by 1 base and J by 4 bases, with 5 bases of the junction left unmatched. CDR3 length equals 16 residues. Germline lookup yields CDR1 PRHDT and CDR2 FYEKMQ (reference sequence). CDR3 sequence: CASSLEFDRGYNEQFF. The CDR3, as DNA: TGTGCCAGCAGCTTAGAGTTTGACAGGGGGTACAATGAGCAGTTCTTC.

This clonotype was counted ten times or more. V usage is TRBV6-2 or TRBV6-3 and J usage is TRBJ2-3; D gene unclear. There are 18 residues in the CDR3. Trimming pared 0 bases from V and 2 bases from J, leaving 18 bases between. The germline V gene encodes CDR1 MNHEY and CDR2 SVGEGT. The CDR3 DNA reads as TGTGCCAGCAGTTACTCAAAAGGTGACCTTTCTCCCACAGATACGCAGTATTTT. Encoded protein: CASSYSKGDLSPTDTQYF.

To note about this clonotype: Since a much larger clone is just one base distant, this may be a read error. The CDR3 protein is CASSATPEPTEAVF. The CDR3 nucleotides read TGTGCCAGCAGCGCAACACCCGAACCCACTGAAGCTGTCTTT. The gene calls are TRBV7-2 and TRBJ1-1; D is ambiguous. The CDR3 has 14 amino acids. The V gene's germline CDR1 is SGHTA and CDR2 FQGNSA.

This clonotype occurred a few times. The gene calls are TRBV11-2 and TRBJ1-4, with D unresolved. CDR1 is SGHAT and CDR2 is FQNNGV in the germline V gene. Between the trimmed V and J ends, which lost 1 base and 0 bases, there was a span of 15 bases. CDR3 length equals 18 residues. The CDR3, as DNA: TGTGCCAGCAGCTTAGTTCCGGGCACCGTTACAACTAATGAAAAACTGTTTTTT. It is translated as CASSLVPGTVTTNEKLFF.

This clonotype has at least ten counts. This rearrangement joins TRBV28 to TRBJ2-3; TRBD1 agrees at 7 bases. This CDR3 has 14 amino acids. CDR1 and CDR2 from the germline V gene are MDHEN and SYDVKM. Trimming at V came to 5 bases and at J to 0 bases, leaving 2 bases not matched to a gene. CDR3 region: CASSRDSSTDTQYF. The CDR3 nucleotides are TGTGCCAGCAGTCGGGACAGCAGCACAGATACGCAGTATTTT.

This clonotype came up many times. The CDR3 reads CASSISGSSYNEQFF. The CDR3 DNA follows: TGTGCCAGTAGTATTAGCGGGAGTTCCTACAATGAGCAGTTCTTC. This chain links TRBV19 with TRBJ2-1; 9 bases are shared with TRBD2. CDR1 is LNHDA, CDR2 SQIVND, per germline (reference sequence). The CDR3 consists of 15 residues. The V and J ends lost 3 bases and 1 base, in that order; junction bases with no gene match: 1.

This clonotype has a handful of counts. A much larger clone is a single base away; this may be a read error. The chain is built from TRBV29-1 and TRBJ2-3; 11 bases align to TRBD2. Germline V gives CDR1 SQVTM, CDR2 ANQGSEA. The CDR3 totals 14 residues. The DNA of the CDR3 is TGCAGCGTTGGACTAGCGGGATTCACAGATGCGCAGTATTTT. Protein sequence: CSVGLAGFTDAQYF.

This clonotype was counted ten times or more. The V call is TRBV27, the J call TRBJ1-5, with 8 bases matching TRBD1. CDR1 and CDR2 from the germline V gene are MNHEY and SMNVEV (reference sequence). The CDR3 totals 14 residues. Germline trimming cut 6 bases from V and 4 bases from J; bases unmatched to any gene: 5. In DNA, the CDR3 is TGTGCCAGCAGCCGGCAGGGGGCTAATCAGCCCCAGCATTTT. This sequence encodes CASSRQGANQPQHF.

The V gene is TRBV27, the J gene TRBJ2-7; D unclear. V was trimmed by 3 bases and J by 4 bases, leaving 10 bases between them. CDR3 size: 13 residues. Germline V gene sequence: CDR1 MNHEY, CDR2 SMNVEV (reference sequence). CDR3 DNA sequence: TGTGCCAGCAGTTTGGGCTCCTTGTACGAGCAGTACTTC. Translating it yields CASSLGSLYEQYF.